The clone carrying this T cell receptor beta chain was seen many times. Its target is not known. This sample is part of a study of CD8+CD57+ T cells in acquired aplastic anemia. The wider study: Yields of DNA that came from sorted CD4+ and CD8+ cells averaged roughly 3 ug. Study-wide results and caveats: Between patients and controls, CD8+ Simpson's diversity did not vary significantly.

Profiles of TCR beta VDJ and CDR3 were generated from a genomic DNA template. TCRdb passed the reads through MiXCR, listing each CDR3 protein once. The repertoire has 160,000 or so distinct CDR3 sequences, around 47% of them found once; the top ten carry about 2.9%. V lost 0 bases, J lost 1 base, and 13 bases lay in between. The germline V gene encodes CDR1 SGHDT and CDR2 YYEEEE. The CDR3 has 16 residues. Those patients picked for sequencing had displayed CD8+CD57+ cell expansion on flow cytometry. The chain uses TRBV5-6 and TRBJ2-5; D tentatively fits TRBD1 or TRBD2 (6 bases each). The TCR originated in a human donor with aplastic anemia. Sequenced input: sorted CD4+, CD8+, or CD8+CD57+ T cells (not recorded which) from PBMCs. CDR3 bases: TGTGCCAGCAGCTTGGTTTCGGGGGCCCCCCAAGAGACCCAGTACTTC. Amino acid sequence: CASSLVSGAPQETQYF.